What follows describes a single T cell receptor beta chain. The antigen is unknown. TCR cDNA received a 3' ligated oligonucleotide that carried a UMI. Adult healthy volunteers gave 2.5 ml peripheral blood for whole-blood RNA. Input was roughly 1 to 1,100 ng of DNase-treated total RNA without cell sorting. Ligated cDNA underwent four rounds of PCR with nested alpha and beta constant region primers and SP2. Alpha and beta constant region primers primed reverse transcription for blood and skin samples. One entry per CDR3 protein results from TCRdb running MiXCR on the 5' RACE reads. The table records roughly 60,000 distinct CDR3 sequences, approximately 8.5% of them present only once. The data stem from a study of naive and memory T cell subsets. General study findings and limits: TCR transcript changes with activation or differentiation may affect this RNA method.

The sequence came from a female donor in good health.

The DNA for the CDR3 is TGCAGTGCTAGAGCTGGAAATCGACGCACCGGGGAGCTGTTTTTT. Its translation: CSARAGNRRTGELFF. V and J are TRBV20-1 and TRBJ2-2; D unresolved. Trimming left V 1 base short and J 4 bases short, with 13 bases between. The CDR3 length is 15 residues. Germline V gene lookup returns CDR1 DFQATT and CDR2 SNEGSKA (reference sequence).